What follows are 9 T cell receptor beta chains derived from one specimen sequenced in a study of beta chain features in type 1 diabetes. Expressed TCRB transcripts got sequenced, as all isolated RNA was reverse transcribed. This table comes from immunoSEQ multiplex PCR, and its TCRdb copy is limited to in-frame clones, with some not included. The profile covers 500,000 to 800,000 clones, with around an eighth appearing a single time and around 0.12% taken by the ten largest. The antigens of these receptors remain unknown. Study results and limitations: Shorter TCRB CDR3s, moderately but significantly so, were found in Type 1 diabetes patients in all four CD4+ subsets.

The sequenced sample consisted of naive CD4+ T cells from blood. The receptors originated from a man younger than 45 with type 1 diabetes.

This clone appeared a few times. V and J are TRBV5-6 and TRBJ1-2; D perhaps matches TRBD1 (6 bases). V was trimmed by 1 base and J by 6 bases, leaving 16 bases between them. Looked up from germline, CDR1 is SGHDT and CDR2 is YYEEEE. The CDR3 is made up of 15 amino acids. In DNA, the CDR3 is TGTGCCAGCAGCTTGATCAGGGGACTGTCAGATGGCTACACCTTC. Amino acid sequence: CASSLIRGLSDGYTF. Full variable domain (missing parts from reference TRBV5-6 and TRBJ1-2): DAGVTQSPTHLIKTRGQQVTLRCSPKSGHDTVSWYQQALGQGPQFIFQYYEEEERQRGNFPDRFSGHQFPNYSSELNVNALLLGDSALYLCASSLIRGLSDGYTFGSGTRLTVV.

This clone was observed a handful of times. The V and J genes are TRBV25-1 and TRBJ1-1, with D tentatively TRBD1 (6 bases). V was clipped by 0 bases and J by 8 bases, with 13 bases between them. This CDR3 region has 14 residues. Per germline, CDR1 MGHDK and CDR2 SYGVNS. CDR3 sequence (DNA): TGTGCCAGCAGTGAATACCCCCGGACAGCCGAAGCTTTCTTT. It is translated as CASSEYPRTAEAFF.

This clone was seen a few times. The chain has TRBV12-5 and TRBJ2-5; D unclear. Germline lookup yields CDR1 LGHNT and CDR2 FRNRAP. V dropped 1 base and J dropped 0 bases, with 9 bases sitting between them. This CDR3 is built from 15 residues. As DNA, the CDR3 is TGTGCTAGTGGTTTGGGGCAGGCAAACCAAGAGACCCAGTACTTC. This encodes CASGLGQANQETQYF.

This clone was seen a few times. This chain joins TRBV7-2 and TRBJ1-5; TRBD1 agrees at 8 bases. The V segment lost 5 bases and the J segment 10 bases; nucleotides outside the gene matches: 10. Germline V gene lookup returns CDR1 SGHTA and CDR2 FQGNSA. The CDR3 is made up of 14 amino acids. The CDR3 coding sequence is TGTGCCAGCAGCATCGGACAGGGCCCTCAACCCCAGCATTTT. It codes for CASSIGQGPQPQHF.

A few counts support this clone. The CDR3 spells CASSPWTGETAFF. CDR3 coding DNA: TGTGCCAGCAGCCCCTGGACCGGGGAGACAGCTTTCTTT. The rearrangement uses TRBV7-6 and TRBJ1-1; D is undetermined. The CDR3 sequence is 13 residues long. Trimming removed 5 bases at V and 10 bases at J, with 17 bases between. The germline gives CDR1 SGHVS, CDR2 FNYEAQ.

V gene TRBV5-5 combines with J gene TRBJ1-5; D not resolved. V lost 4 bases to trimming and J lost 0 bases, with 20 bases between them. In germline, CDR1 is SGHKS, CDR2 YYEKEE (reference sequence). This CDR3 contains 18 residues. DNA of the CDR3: TGTGCCAGCAGCGTGGCCACTTCGAGAGCTTATAGCAATCAGCCCCAGCATTTT. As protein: CASSVATSRAYSNQPQHF.

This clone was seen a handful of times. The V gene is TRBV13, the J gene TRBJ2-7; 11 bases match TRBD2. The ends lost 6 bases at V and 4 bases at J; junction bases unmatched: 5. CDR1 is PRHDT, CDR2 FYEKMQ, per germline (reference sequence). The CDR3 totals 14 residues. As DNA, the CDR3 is TGTGCCAGCAGTTCTAGCGGGGGGACGTACGAGCAGTACTTC. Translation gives CASSSSGGTYEQYF.

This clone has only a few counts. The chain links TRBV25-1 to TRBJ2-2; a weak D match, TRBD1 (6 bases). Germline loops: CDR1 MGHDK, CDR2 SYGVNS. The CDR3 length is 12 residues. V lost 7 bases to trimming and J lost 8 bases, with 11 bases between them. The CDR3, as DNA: TGTGCCAGCACCCCTCAGGGGGGGGAGCTGTTTTTT. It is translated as CASTPQGGELFF.

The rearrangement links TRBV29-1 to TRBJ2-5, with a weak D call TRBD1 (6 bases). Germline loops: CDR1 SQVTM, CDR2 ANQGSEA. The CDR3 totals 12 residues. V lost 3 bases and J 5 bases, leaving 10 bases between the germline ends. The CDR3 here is CSVEQGSETQYF. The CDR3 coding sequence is TGCAGCGTTGAGCAGGGGTCGGAGACCCAGTACTTC. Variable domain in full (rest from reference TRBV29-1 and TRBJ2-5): SAVISQKPSRDICQRGTSLTIQCQVDSQVTMMFWYRQQPGQSLTLIATANQGSEATYESGFVIDKFPISRPNLTFSTLTVSNMSPEDSSIYLCSVEQGSETQYFGPGTRLLVL.